There are many counts of the clone carrying this T cell receptor (beta chain). The antigen is undetermined. Amplifying from RNA transcripts, the study obtained TCR beta CDR3 regions. A first-round RT-PCR used HTBI primers, followed by a second-round multiplex PCR. TCRdb passed the multiplex PCR reads through MiXCR, listing each CDR3 protein once. Of approximately 210,000 distinct CDR3 sequences listed, around 30% are singletons. The study excluded patients with other autoimmune diseases, uncontrolled infections, pregnancy or lactation. The entry originates in a study of Graves' ophthalmopathy and Graves' hyperthyroidism. Looking at the study overall: Before any treatment was given, at initial diagnosis, peripheral blood was collected.

The CDR3 has 13 residues. Trimming removed 3 bases from V and 5 bases from J, with 8 bases in between. Germline-derived CDR1 and CDR2 are MNHEY and SMNVEV (reference sequence). Whole-study findings and limits: Distinction of ophthalmopathy from stable hyperthyroidism by a 13-signature model reached approximately 90% sensitivity and 81.08% specificity. Most expanded clonotypes from thyroid (those above 0.001 frequency) were also found in blood.

The receptor was isolated from a man aged 50 or older with Graves' ophthalmopathy. The gene calls are TRBV27 and TRBJ1-5; D is unresolved. Material: peripheral blood. CDR3 sequence (DNA): TGTGCCAGCAGTTTTTCGTTCGATCAGCCCCAGCATTTT. This translates into CASSFSFDQPQHF.